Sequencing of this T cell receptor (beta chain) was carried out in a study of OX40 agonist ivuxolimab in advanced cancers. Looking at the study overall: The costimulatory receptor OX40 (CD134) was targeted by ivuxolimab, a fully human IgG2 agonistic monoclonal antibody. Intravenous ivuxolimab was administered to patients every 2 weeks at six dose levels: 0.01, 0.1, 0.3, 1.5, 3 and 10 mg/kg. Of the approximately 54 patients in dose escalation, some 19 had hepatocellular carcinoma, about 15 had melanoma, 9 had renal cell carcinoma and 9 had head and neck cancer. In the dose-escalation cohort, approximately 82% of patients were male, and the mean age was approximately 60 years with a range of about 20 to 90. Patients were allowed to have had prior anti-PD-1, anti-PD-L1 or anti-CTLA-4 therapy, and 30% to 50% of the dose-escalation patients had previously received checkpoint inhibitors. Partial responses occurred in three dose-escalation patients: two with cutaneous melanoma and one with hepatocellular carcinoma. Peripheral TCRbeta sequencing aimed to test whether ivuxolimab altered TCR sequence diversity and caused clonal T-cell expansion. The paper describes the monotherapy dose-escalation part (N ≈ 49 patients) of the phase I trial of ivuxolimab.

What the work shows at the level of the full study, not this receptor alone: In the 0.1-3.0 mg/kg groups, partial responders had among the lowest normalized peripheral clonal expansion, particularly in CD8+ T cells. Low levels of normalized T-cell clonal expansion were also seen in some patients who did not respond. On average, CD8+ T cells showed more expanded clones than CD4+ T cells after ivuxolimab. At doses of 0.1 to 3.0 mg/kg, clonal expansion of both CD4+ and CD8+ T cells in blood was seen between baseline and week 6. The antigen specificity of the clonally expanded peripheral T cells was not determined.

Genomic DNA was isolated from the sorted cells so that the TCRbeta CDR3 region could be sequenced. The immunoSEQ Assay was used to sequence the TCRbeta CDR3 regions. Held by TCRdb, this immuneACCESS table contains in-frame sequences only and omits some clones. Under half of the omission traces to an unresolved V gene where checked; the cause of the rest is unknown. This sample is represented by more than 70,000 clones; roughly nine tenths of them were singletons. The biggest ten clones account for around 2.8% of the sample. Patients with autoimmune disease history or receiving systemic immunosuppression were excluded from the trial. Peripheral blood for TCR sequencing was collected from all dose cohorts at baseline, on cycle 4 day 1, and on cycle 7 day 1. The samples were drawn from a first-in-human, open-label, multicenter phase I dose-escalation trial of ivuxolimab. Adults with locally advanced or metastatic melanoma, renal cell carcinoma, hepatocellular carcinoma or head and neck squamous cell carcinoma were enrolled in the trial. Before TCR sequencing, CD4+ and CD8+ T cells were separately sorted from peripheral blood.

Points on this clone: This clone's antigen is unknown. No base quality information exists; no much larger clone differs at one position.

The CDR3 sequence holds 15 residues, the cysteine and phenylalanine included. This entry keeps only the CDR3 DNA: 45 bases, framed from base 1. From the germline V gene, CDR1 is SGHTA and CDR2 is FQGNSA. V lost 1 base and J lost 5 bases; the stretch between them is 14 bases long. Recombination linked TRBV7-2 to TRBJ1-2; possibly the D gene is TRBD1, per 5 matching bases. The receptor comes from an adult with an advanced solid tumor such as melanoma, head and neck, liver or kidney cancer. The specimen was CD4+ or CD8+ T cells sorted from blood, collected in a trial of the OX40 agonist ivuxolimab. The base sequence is TGTGCCAGCAGCTTAGGCGGGACGGCCCCTTATGGCTACACCTTC. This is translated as CASSLGGTAPYGYTF.